This T cell receptor (beta chain) stems from a study of regulatory T cells in long-lasting Graves disease. Time point indicated: persistent/refractory GD, antithyroid drugs over 5 years with positive TRAb. There was RNA extracted from PBMCs, and the TCR library was made from it. Diagnosing Graves' disease relied on the American Thyroid Association guidelines. Arm-PCR of CDR3 regions with iRepertoire HTBI primers generated TCR beta libraries. TCRdb itself ran the multiplex PCR reads through MiXCR, one entry per CDR3 protein. This sample has almost 350,000 distinct CDR3 sequences, with about 19% found just once. Trimming took 4 bases from V and 1 from J, leaving 13 bases between them. The CDR3 has 15 residues. Germline V lookup: CDR1 LGHNA, CDR2 YNFKEQ.

This receptor was obtained from a female donor with Graves disease. The V call is TRBV4-2, the J call TRBJ2-5, with a possible D match to TRBD2 (6 bases). The source was peripheral blood mononuclear cells (PBMCs), collected when the disease was refractory, from a patient treated with antithyroid drugs. CDR3 sequence reads: CASSRGAGTQETQYF. The CDR3 nucleotides are TGTGCCAGCAGCCGAGGGGCGGGAACCCAAGAGACCCAGTACTTC.